This TCR beta chain was retrieved from a study of blood T cell repertoires in COVID-19. Turning to the study itself: Samples taken during acute and convalescent COVID-19 were collected in the United States, Italy and Spain. From T cells, B-cell-depleted T cells, or PBMCs came the material, which was cDNA or gDNA.

The CDR3 consists of 14 residues. Germline lookup yields CDR1 SGHAT and CDR2 FQNNGV. Trimming took off 7 bases at V and 3 bases at J, with 12 bases between the two ends. Methods used by the authors: Quantification of nucleated cells was approximated via reference gene primer amplification. Sequencing used immunoSEQ multiplex PCR; TCRdb keeps in-frame clones, though not all of them. That table gives V, J and clone size, and the DNA gave D and trimming. The repertoire has a few hundred thousand clones, around 90% of them found once; the top ten carry 2.1%. During active infection, Seattle patients enrolled and were then monitored through disease.

The rearrangement links TRBV11-2 to TRBJ2-2; possible D gene TRBD2, 6 bases. This receptor was obtained from a woman aged 55-70 years with COVID-19, enrolled during active disease. The sequenced sample was peripheral blood. DNA for the CDR3: TGTGCCAGCAAGCTTGCGGGGTACACCGGGGAGCTGTTTTTT. Its translation: CASKLAGYTGELFF. Using reference TRBV11-2 and TRBJ2-2 for the parts outside the CDR3, the full variable domain is EAGVAQSPRYKIIEKRQSVAFWCNPISGHATLYWYQQILGQGPKLLIQFQNNGVVDDSQLPKDRFSAERLKGVDSTLKIQPAKLEDSAVYLCASKLAGYTGELFFGEGSRLTVL.